This T cell receptor (beta chain) was sequenced in a study of OX40 agonist ivuxolimab in advanced cancers. The wider study: Three patients showed partial responses: one hepatocellular carcinoma and two cutaneous melanoma cases. Study-level findings and limits: At 0.1 to 3.0 mg/kg and by week 6, clonal expansion occurred in CD4+ and CD8+ blood T cells.

Produced via immunoSEQ multiplex PCR; TCRdb's table is partial and in-frame only. The sample lists 23,000 or so clones, about four fifths occurring once. With regard to this clone: The antigen is unknown.

The CDR3 covers 14 residues. Germline V lookup: CDR1 MNHEY, CDR2 SMNVEV (reference sequence). The trim removed 7 bases at V and 11 bases at J, leaving 9 bases unmatched. The chain links TRBV27 to TRBJ1-6, with 9 bases aligning to TRBD1. Sequencing was performed on CD4+ or CD8+ T cells sorted from blood, taken in a trial of the OX40 agonist ivuxolimab. This sequence originates from an adult with an advanced solid tumor such as melanoma, head and neck, liver or kidney cancer. The CDR3 spells CASNPGTGLAPLHF. CDR3 DNA: TGTGCCAGCAATCCCGGGACAGGGCTGGCACCCCTCCACTTT.